This section outlines one TCR beta chain sequence together with its context. Its antigen is still unknown. 5'RACE with constant-segment primers built TCRalpha and TCRbeta cDNA libraries with UMIs. TCRdb reprocessed the 5' RACE reads with MiXCR, giving one entry per CDR3 protein. The sample lists 55,000 to 75,000 distinct CDR3 sequences; around 30% were seen once. The entry originates in a study of T-cell memory formation after mild COVID-19. Turning to the study itself: Most TCR clusters belonged to a single donor.

Findings and caveats of the study: Some clones that responded were present in memory (sampled pre-infection), which suggests cross-reactive memory joined. Second-wave clones peaking on day 37 lacked confirmed SARS-CoV-2 specificity.

The sequenced sample was PBMCs or a T cell subset sorted from them (not recorded which). The sequence derives from a man between 18 and 29 years old who had mild COVID-19 (a few samples of this study predate the infection). Cell type and time point are not known.

The CDR3 DNA is TGTGCCAGCAGTTACCGGACTCCCAACACTGAAGCTTTCTTT. Protein product: CASSYRTPNTEAFF. The rearrangement joins TRBV6-5 to TRBJ1-1; no clear D gene. V lost 2 bases, J lost 2 bases, and 9 bases lay in between. The germline CDR1 and CDR2 sequences are MNHEY and SVGAGI. The length of the CDR3 is 14 residues.